This T cell receptor beta chain was found in a study of tumor-infiltrating lymphocytes in primary liver carcinoma. Study in general: Staging placed the tumors at T1-T3 N0M0, and they measured about 4.2 to 10 cm across. Study-wide points: Only about 7-24% of top clones occurred in every one of the five tumor regions.

Germline values: CDR1 KGHSH, CDR2 LQKENI. The CDR3 covers 14 residues. Constant-region priming of 500 ng total RNA yielded TCR beta cDNA. The TCR beta library was amplified through three nested multiplex PCR rounds in a modified ARM-PCR procedure. Researchers ran the first two PCR rounds for roughly 10 cycles each with TRBV1-TRBV30 forward primers and a C-beta reverse primer. One entry per CDR3 protein results from TCRdb running MiXCR on the multiplex PCR reads. The sample carries 100,000 or so distinct CDR3 sequences, over 55% recorded once. Comments on this clonotype: The antigen remains unidentified. The junction shows a germline mismatch at one end, possibly a read error.

DNA and RNA were both co-extracted from around 20-30 mg of bulk tissue that had not been sorted. Patients' primary liver carcinoma was surgically resected. Over 75% of the cells in every tumor sample were viable tumor cells. V usage is TRBV18 and J usage is TRBJ2-3, with no clear D. Sequencing was carried out using liver tumor tissue from sampling region 5. Subset noted: tumor region T5, tumor centre. This clonotype was obtained from a woman in her sixties or seventies with primary liver carcinoma and hepatitis B virus infection. The CDR3 sequence is CASSPPCRTDTQYF. The DNA for the CDR3 is TGTGCCAGTTCACCACCGTGCCGCACAGATACGCAGTATTTT.